This section outlines one T cell receptor beta chain sequence together with its context. What it binds is unknown. This sample is part of a study of cytomegalovirus exposure and HLA in healthy donors. Points from the study as a whole: In a later analysis, TCR beta V- and J-gene trimming showed a link to a missense DCLRE1C variant. Cytomegalovirus association was listed for approximately 160 TCR beta chains. In a later analysis, most CMV-associated TCR beta chains appeared HLA-restricted.

This CDR3 spans 15 amino acids. Germline V gives CDR1 SGHTA, CDR2 FQGNSA. J gave up 3 bases and V 0 bases, and 2 bases lay outside the gene matches. In the PCR, 60 Vbeta and 13 Jbeta primers were used. TCRdb's copy holds only in-frame clones and misses some; the assay was immunoSEQ multiplex PCR. The sample lists fewer than 250,000 clones; about four fifths were seen once. Sequencing was done on a sample of PBMCs. The receptor's source is a woman between 50 and 59 years old in good health and CMV-seropositive. The chain recombines TRBV7-2 with TRBJ2-1; 7 nucleotides agree with TRBD2. In DNA, the CDR3 is TGTGCCAGCAGCTTAGCGGGGGGGATCTACAATGAGCAGTTCTTC. It encodes CASSLAGGIYNEQFF.